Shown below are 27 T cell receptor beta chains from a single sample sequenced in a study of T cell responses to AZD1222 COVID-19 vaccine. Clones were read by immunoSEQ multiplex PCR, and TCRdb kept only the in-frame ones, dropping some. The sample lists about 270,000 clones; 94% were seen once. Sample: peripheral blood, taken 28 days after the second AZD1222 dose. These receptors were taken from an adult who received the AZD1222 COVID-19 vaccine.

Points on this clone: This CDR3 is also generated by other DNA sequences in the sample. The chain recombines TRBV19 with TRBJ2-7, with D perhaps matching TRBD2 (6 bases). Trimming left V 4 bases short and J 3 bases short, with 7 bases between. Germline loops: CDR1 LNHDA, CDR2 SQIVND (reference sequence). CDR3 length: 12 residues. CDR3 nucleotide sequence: TGTGCCAGTAGTACCGGGAGCTACGAGCAGTACTTC. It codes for CASSTGSYEQYF.

CDR3 in DNA: TGCGCCAGCAGCTTGGGCACAGGGGGCGGTCAGCCCCAGCATTTT. Protein: CASSLGTGGGQPQHF. This chain uses TRBV5-1 with TRBJ1-5, with 9 bases matching TRBD1. The germline V gene encodes CDR1 SGHRS and CDR2 YFSETQ. Trimming took 0 bases from V and 6 from J; bases not matched to a gene: 4. The CDR3 loop spans 15 amino acids. The complete variable domain, with remaining parts taken from reference TRBV5-1 and TRBJ1-5, reads KAGVTQTPRYLIKTRGQQVTLSCSPISGHRSVSWYQQTPGQGLQFLFEYFSETQRNKGNFPGRFSGRQFSNSRSEMNVSTLELGDSALYLCASSLGTGGGQPQHFGDGTRLSIL.

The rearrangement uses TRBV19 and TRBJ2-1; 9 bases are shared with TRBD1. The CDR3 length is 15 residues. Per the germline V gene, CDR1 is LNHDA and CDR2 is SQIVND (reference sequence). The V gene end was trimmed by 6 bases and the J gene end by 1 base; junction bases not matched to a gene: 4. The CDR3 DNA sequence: TGTGCCAGTAGGACAGGGGGTGATTCCTACAATGAGCAGTTCTTC. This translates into CASRTGGDSYNEQFF.

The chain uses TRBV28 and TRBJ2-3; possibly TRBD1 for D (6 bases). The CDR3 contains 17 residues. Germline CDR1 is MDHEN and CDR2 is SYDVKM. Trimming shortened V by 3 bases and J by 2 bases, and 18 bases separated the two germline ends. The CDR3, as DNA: TGTGCCAGCAGTTTCTTATTCTCAGGGGCAAACACAGATACGCAGTATTTT. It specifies CASSFLFSGANTDTQYF. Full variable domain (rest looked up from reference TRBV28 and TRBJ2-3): DVKVTQSSRYLVKRTGEKVFLECVQDMDHENMFWYRQDPGLGLRLIYFSYDVKMKEKGDIPEGYSVSREKKERFSLILESASTNQTSMYLCASSFLFSGANTDTQYFGPGTRLTVL.

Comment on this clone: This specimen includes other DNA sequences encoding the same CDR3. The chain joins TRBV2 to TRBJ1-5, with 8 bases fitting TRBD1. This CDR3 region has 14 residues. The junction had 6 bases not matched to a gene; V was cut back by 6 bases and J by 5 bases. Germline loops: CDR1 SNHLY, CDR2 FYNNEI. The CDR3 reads CASSYGQGDQPQHF. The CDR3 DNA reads TGTGCCAGCAGCTACGGACAGGGTGATCAGCCCCAGCATTTT.

The CDR3 nucleotides are TGTGCCACCGTGGACAAACAGAACACTGAAGCTTTCTTT. Translated: CATVDKQNTEAFF. The chain carries TRBV24-1 and TRBJ1-1; weak D call: TRBD1 (5 bases). The CDR3 has 13 residues. Germline CDR1 is KGHDR and CDR2 is SFDVKD. Trimming stripped 9 bases from V and 1 base from J, with 11 bases between.

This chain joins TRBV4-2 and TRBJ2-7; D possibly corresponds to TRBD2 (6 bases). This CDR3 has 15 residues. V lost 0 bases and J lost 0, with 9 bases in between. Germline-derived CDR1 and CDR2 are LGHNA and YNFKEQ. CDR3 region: CASSQDAGGSYEQYF. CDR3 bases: TGTGCCAGCAGCCAAGACGCCGGGGGCTCCTACGAGCAGTACTTC.

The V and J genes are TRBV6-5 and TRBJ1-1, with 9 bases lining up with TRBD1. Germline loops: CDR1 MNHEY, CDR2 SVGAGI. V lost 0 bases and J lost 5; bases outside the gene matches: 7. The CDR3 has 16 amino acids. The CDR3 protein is CASSYSATGGATEAFF. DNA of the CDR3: TGTGCCAGCAGTTACTCGGCGACAGGGGGTGCGACTGAAGCTTTCTTT.

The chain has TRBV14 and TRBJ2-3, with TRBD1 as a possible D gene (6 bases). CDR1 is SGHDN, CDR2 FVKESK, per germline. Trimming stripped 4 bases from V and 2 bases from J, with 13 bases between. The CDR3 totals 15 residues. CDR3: CASSRRTAYTDTQYF. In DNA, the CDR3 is TGTGCCAGCAGCCGCCGGACAGCCTACACAGATACGCAGTATTTT.

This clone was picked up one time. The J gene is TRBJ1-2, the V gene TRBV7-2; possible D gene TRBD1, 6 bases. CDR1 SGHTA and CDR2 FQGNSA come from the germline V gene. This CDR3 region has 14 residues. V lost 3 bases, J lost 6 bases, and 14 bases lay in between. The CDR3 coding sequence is TGTGCCAGCAGCTTGCCCCCGGGGGCTCATGGCTACACCTTC. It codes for CASSLPPGAHGYTF.

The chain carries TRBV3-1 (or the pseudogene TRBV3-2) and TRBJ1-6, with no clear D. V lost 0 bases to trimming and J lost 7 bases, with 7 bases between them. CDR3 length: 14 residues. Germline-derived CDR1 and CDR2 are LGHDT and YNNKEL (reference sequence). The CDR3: CASSQDRQNSPLHF. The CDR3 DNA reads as TGTGCCAGCAGCCAAGATAGGCAAAATTCACCCCTCCACTTT.

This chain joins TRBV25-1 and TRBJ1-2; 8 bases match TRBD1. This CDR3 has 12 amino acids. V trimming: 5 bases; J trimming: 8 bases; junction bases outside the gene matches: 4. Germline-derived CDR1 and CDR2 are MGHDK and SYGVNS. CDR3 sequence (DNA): TGTGCCAGCAGTTCAGGACAGGGCGGCTACACCTTC. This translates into CASSSGQGGYTF.

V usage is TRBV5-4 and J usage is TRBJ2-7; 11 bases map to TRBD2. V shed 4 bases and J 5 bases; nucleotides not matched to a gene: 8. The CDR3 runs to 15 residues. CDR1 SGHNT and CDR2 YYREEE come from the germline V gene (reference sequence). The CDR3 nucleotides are TGTGCCAGCAGCCTGGTAGCGGGGGGGCGCAACGAGCAGTACTTC. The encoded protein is CASSLVAGGRNEQYF.

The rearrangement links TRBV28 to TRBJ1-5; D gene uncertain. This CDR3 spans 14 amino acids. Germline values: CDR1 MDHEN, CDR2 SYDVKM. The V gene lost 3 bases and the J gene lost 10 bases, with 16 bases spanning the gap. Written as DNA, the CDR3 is TGTGCCAGCAGTTTGTCGCAGGTCATCAGCCCCCAGCATTTT. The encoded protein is CASSLSQVISPQHF.

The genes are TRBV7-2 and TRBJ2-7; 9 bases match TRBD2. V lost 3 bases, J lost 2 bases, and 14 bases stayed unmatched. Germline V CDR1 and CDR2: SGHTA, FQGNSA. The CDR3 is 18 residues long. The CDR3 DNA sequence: TGTGCCAGCAGCTTCGCGGGGGGGATTGGGGGGAGGGCCTACGAGCAGTACTTC. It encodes CASSFAGGIGGRAYEQYF. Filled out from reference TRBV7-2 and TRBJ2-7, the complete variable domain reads GAGVSQSPSNKVTEKGKDVELRCDPISGHTALYWYRQSLGQGLEFLIYFQGNSAPDKSGLPSDRFSAERTGGSVSTLTIQRTQQEDSAVYLCASSFAGGIGGRAYEQYFGPGTRLTVT.

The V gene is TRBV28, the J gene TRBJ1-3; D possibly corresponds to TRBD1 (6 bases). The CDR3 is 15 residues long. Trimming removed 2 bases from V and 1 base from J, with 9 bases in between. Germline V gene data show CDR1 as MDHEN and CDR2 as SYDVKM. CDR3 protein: CASSLLTGSGNTIYF. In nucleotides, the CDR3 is TGTGCCAGCAGTTTACTTACAGGGTCTGGAAACACCATATATTTT.

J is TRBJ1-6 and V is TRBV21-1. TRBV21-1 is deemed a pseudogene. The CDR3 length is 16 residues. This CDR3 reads CASSRPQRAYNSPLHF. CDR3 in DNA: TGTGCCAGCAGCAGACCACAAAGGGCCTATAATTCACCCCTCCACTTT.

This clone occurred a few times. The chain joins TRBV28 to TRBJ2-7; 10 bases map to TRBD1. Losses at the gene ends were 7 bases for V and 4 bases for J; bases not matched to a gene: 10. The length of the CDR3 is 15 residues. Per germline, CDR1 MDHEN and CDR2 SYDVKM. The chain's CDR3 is CASTLLGQGEYEQYF. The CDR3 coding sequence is TGTGCCAGCACCCTTCTTGGACAGGGGGAATACGAGCAGTACTTC. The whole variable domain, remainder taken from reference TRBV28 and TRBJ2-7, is DVKVTQSSRYLVKRTGEKVFLECVQDMDHENMFWYRQDPGLGLRLIYFSYDVKMKEKGDIPEGYSVSREKKERFSLILESASTNQTSMYLCASTLLGQGEYEQYFGPGTRLTVT.

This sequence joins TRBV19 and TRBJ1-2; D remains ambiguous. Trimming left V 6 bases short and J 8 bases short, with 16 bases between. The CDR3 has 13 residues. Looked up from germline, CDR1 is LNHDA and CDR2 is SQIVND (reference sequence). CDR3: CASSPPLRAGYTF. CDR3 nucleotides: TGTGCCAGTAGCCCTCCTTTGAGGGCCGGCTACACCTTC.

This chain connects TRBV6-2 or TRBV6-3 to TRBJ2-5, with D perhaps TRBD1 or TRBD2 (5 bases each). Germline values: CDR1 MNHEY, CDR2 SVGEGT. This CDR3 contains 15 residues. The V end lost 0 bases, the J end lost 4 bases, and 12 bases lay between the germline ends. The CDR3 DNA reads TGTGCCAGCAGTTACTCGAGGGGCCCCCCAGAGACCCAGTACTTC. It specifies CASSYSRGPPETQYF.

CDR3 bases: TGTGCCAGCAGGCCGGACAGCAGAAACTACGAGCAGTACTTC. This gives the protein CASRPDSRNYEQYF. The chain recombines TRBV6-5 with TRBJ2-7; D perhaps matches TRBD1 (6 bases). This CDR3 is built from 14 residues. Between the trimmed V and J ends, which lost 6 bases and 3 bases, there was a span of 15 bases. CDR1 MNHEY and CDR2 SVGAGI come from the germline V gene.

Written as DNA, the CDR3 is TGTGCCAGTAGTCCGCGGGGGGGCTACTATGGCTACACCTTC. Translation: CASSPRGGYYGYTF. The chain recombines TRBV19 with TRBJ1-2, with TRBD1 as a possible D gene (6 bases). Trimming left V 5 bases short and J 3 bases short, with 13 bases between. The CDR3 extends over 14 amino acids. CDR1 and CDR2 (germline): LNHDA, SQIVND (reference sequence).

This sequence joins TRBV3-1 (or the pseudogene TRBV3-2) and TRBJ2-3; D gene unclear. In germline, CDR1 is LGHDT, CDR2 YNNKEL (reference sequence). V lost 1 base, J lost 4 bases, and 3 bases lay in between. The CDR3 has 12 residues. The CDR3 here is CASSQGPDTQYF. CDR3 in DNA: TGTGCCAGCAGCCAAGGTCCAGATACGCAGTATTTT.

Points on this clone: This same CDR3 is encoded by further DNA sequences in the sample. The CDR3 loop reads CASSDRGNTEAFF. As DNA, the CDR3 is TGTGCCAGTAGCGACAGGGGCAACACTGAAGCTTTCTTT. The rearrangement links TRBV19 to TRBJ1-1; the match to TRBD1 covers 8 bases. Trimming removed 6 bases from V and 2 bases from J; junction bases left unmatched: 2. Germline V lookup: CDR1 LNHDA, CDR2 SQIVND (reference sequence). The CDR3 extends over 13 amino acids.

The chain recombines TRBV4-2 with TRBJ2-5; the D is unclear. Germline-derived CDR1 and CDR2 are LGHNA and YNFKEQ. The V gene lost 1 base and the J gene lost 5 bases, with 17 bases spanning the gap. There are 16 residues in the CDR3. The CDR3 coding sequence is TGTGCCAGCAGCCAAGGGCTACGGTCTGGGGTTGAGACCCAGTACTTC. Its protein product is CASSQGLRSGVETQYF.

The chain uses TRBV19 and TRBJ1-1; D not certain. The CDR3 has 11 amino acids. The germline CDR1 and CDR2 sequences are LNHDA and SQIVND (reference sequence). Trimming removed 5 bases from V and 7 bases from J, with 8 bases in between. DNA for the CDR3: TGTGCCAGTAGTCCGGGTGATGAAGCTTTCTTT. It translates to CASSPGDEAFF.

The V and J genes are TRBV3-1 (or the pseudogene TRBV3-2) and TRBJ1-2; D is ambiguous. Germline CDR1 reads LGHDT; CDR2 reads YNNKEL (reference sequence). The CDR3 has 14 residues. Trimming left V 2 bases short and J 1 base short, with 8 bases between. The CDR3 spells CASSQLLLNYGYTF. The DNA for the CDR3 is TGTGCCAGCAGCCAACTCCTACTTAACTATGGCTACACCTTC.